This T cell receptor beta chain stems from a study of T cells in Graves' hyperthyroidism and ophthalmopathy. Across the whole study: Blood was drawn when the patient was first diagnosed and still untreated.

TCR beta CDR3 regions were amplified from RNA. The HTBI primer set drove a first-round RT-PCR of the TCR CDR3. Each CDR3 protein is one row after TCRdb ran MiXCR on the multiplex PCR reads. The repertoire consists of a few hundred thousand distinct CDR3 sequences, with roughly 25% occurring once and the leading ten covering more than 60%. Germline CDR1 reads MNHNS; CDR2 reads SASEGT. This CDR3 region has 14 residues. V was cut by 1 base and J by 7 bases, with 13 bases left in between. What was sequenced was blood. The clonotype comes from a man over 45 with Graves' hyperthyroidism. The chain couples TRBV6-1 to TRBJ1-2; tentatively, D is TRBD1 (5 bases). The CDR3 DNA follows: TGTGCCAGCAGTGAAGTGCAGGGTCTCTCTGGCTACACCTTC. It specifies CASSEVQGLSGYTF.